These 23 T cell receptor beta chains share one sample of origin, sequenced in a study of cytomegalovirus exposure and HLA in healthy donors. Repertoires were generated with immunoSEQ multiplex PCR, while TCRdb's copy carries only in-frame clones and drops some. The sample carries some 150,000 clones, roughly 89% recorded once. The sample was PBMCs. The receptor set was obtained from a man between 18 and 29 years old in good health and CMV-seropositive.

This chain joins TRBV14 and TRBJ2-3; 10 bases match TRBD2. From germline, CDR1 is SGHDN and CDR2 FVKESK. With 4 bases clipped from V and 3 bases from J, the junction kept 7 bases outside the gene matches. The CDR3 extends over 16 amino acids. The chain's CDR3 is CASSPNPGLATDTQYF. DNA of the CDR3: TGTGCCAGCAGCCCAAATCCGGGACTAGCGACAGATACGCAGTATTTT. The whole variable domain, remainder taken from reference TRBV14 and TRBJ2-3, is EAGVTQFPSHSVIEKGQTVTLRCDPISGHDNLYWYRRVMGKEIKFLLHFVKESKQDESGMPNNRFLAERTGGTYSTLKVQPAELEDSGVYFCASSPNPGLATDTQYFGPGTRLTVL.

V gene TRBV28 combines with J gene TRBJ1-4; D might be TRBD1 (6 bases). Germline V gene lookup returns CDR1 MDHEN and CDR2 SYDVKM. The CDR3 totals 19 residues. Trimming cost V 6 bases and J 0 bases, with 23 bases left between them. The CDR3 bases are TGTGCCAGCAGCTACCTCCTCGACAGGTTCACTTCAACTAATGAAAAACTGTTTTTT. Encoded protein: CASSYLLDRFTSTNEKLFF.

The V gene is TRBV2, the J gene TRBJ1-1, with D unclear. The germline gives CDR1 SNHLY, CDR2 FYNNEI. The CDR3 runs 13 residues. With 5 bases removed from V and 3 bases from J, the gap between germline ends came to 10 bases. The CDR3 DNA reads TGTGCCAGCAGTACTATCCGGGACACTGAAGCTTTCTTT. It is translated as CASSTIRDTEAFF. Full variable domain (rest looked up from reference TRBV2 and TRBJ1-1): EPEVTQTPSHQVTQMGQEVILRCVPISNHLYFYWYRQILGQKVEFLVSFYNNEISEKSEIFDDQFSVERPDGSNFTLKIRSTKLEDSAMYFCASSTIRDTEAFFGQGTRLTVV.

This clone came up a few times. This chain joins TRBV4-1 and TRBJ1-2, with D possibly being TRBD1 (6 bases). This CDR3 is built from 14 residues. Germline-derived CDR1 and CDR2 are MGHRA and YSYEKL. With 6 bases removed from V and 8 bases from J, the gap between germline ends came to 19 bases. CDR3 protein: CASSSKRQAAGYTF. Written as DNA, the CDR3 is TGCGCCAGCAGTTCTAAGAGACAGGCCGCGGGCTACACCTTC.

This chain links TRBV6-6 with TRBJ2-7; TRBD1 matches 11 bases. The CDR3 contains 15 residues. Germline CDR1 MNHNY, CDR2 SVGAGI (reference sequence). With V trimmed by 6 bases and J by 4 bases, 8 bases remained unmatched. The CDR3 loop reads CASSDGQGAGYEQYF. Here the CDR3 DNA reads TGTGCCAGCAGCGACGGACAGGGGGCTGGGTACGAGCAGTACTTC.

V usage is TRBV7-3 and J usage is TRBJ2-1; 10 bases match TRBD2. The germline gives CDR1 SGHTA, CDR2 FQGTGA. The CDR3 totals 13 residues. The V gene end was trimmed by 6 bases and the J gene end by 6 bases; junction bases not matched to a gene: 2. The CDR3 spells CASSLAGGNEQFF. CDR3 sequence (DNA): TGTGCCAGCAGTTTAGCGGGGGGCAATGAGCAGTTCTTC.

This chain links TRBV9 with TRBJ2-5; 8 bases agree with TRBD2. Germline-derived CDR1 and CDR2 are SGDLS and YYNGEE. The CDR3 runs to 16 residues. The ends lost 0 bases at V and 5 bases at J; junction bases unmatched: 9. CDR3 sequence: CASSVAGQGLGETQYF. The CDR3 nucleotides are TGTGCCAGCAGCGTAGCTGGGCAGGGACTAGGGGAGACCCAGTACTTC.

The chain uses TRBV27 and TRBJ1-2; 7 bases are a match to TRBD1. Germline trimming cut 3 bases from V and 5 bases from J; bases unmatched to any gene: 6. Germline V lookup: CDR1 MNHEY, CDR2 SMNVEV (reference sequence). The CDR3 covers 14 residues. CDR3 in DNA: TGTGCCAGCAGTTTGGGGACAGCCAATTATGGCTACACCTTC. Its protein product is CASSLGTANYGYTF.

This sequence joins TRBV7-2 and TRBJ1-5, with unresolved D. Germline-derived CDR1 and CDR2 are SGHTA and FQGNSA. This CDR3 comprises 16 residues. Trimming removed 5 bases from V and 0 bases from J, with 14 bases in between. The CDR3 spells CASSAPSWYSNQPQHF. The CDR3 nucleotides read TGTGCCAGCAGCGCGCCGAGTTGGTATAGCAATCAGCCCCAGCATTTT.

The chain joins TRBV6-1 to TRBJ1-2; TRBD1 matches 8 bases. CDR3 length equals 18 residues. The V gene's germline CDR1 is MNHNS and CDR2 SASEGT. The trim removed 2 bases at V and 2 bases at J, leaving 13 bases unmatched. For the CDR3, the DNA is TGTGCCAGCAGTGAAAAGGAGCCAGGGGGCGTTAAAAACTATGGCTACACCTTC. Residues: CASSEKEPGGVKNYGYTF.

The V and J genes are TRBV11-1 and TRBJ2-5, with D maybe TRBD1 (5 bases). Trimming left V 2 bases short and J 1 base short, with 8 bases between. This CDR3 spans 14 amino acids. The germline V gene has CDR1 SGHAT and CDR2 FQDESV (reference sequence). CDR3 DNA sequence: TGTGCCAGCAGCTTATCAGGGCTCCAAGAGACCCAGTACTTC. The encoded protein is CASSLSGLQETQYF.

The chain combines TRBV6-6 with TRBJ2-7; perhaps TRBD1 as D (6 bases). CDR1 MNHNY and CDR2 SVGAGI come from the germline V gene (reference sequence). This CDR3 is built from 16 residues. V lost 5 bases and J lost 0, with 17 bases in between. The CDR3 bases are TGTGCCAGCAGTCCCCTGGACAGTACTAGCTCCTACGAGCAGTACTTC. It specifies CASSPLDSTSSYEQYF.

The chain uses TRBV2 and TRBJ2-5; TRBD1 is a possible D gene (5 bases). This CDR3 region has 15 residues. Germline V gives CDR1 SNHLY, CDR2 FYNNEI. V gave up 5 bases and J gave up 2 bases, with 15 bases separating them. CDR3 coding DNA: TGTGCCAGCAGTCCTTCCCCGCAGGGACAAGAGACCCAGTACTTC. Amino acids: CASSPSPQGQETQYF. Looking up the rest from reference TRBV2 and TRBJ2-5 gives the full variable domain: EPEVTQTPSHQVTQMGQEVILRCVPISNHLYFYWYRQILGQKVEFLVSFYNNEISEKSEIFDDQFSVERPDGSNFTLKIRSTKLEDSAMYFCASSPSPQGQETQYFGPGTRLLVL.

The genes are TRBV14 and TRBJ2-7; 10 bases match TRBD1. CDR1 and CDR2 from the germline V gene are SGHDN and FVKESK. The CDR3 length is 16 residues. With V trimmed by 3 bases and J by 3 bases, 8 bases remained unmatched. The CDR3 region is CASSHPGGQGIYEQYF. As DNA, the CDR3 is TGTGCCAGCAGCCATCCTGGGGGACAGGGGATCTACGAGCAGTACTTC.

This chain links TRBV2 with TRBJ2-4, with D possibly matching TRBD2 (5 bases). The CDR3 covers 17 residues. V dropped 1 base and J dropped 0 bases, with 13 bases sitting between them. Germline CDR1 reads SNHLY; CDR2 reads FYNNEI. This CDR3 reads CASSEGSGSLAKNIQYF. In DNA form, the CDR3 reads TGTGCCAGCAGTGAAGGGTCGGGGAGCTTAGCCAAAAACATTCAGTACTTC.

This chain uses TRBV5-1 with TRBJ1-6, with D perhaps TRBD1 (5 bases). Germline CDR1 is SGHRS and CDR2 is YFSETQ. This CDR3 region has 15 residues. Trimming removed 7 bases from V and 7 bases from J, with 18 bases in between. The CDR3 region is CASRRDDSLNSPLHF. As DNA, the CDR3 is TGCGCCAGCCGGAGAGATGACAGTCTCAATTCACCCCTCCACTTT.

The J gene is TRBJ2-7, the V gene TRBV29-1, with 7 bases fitting TRBD1. Germline lookup yields CDR1 SQVTM and CDR2 ANQGSEA. With V trimmed by 4 bases and J by 2 bases, 8 bases remained unmatched. The CDR3 totals 14 residues. The CDR3 region has the DNA TGCAGCGTTGGACCTCGACAGGGAGCCTACGAGCAGTACTTC. It codes for CSVGPRQGAYEQYF.

The V call is TRBV6-1, the J call TRBJ2-6, with a weak D call TRBD2 (5 bases). Germline lookup yields CDR1 MNHNS and CDR2 SASEGT. This CDR3 spans 14 amino acids. V dropped 7 bases and J dropped 4 bases, with 11 bases sitting between them. The CDR3 nucleotides read TGTGCCAGCACGAGGGCTTGGGGGGCCAACGTCCTGACTTTC. This encodes CASTRAWGANVLTF.

The chain recombines TRBV5-1 with TRBJ2-1; tentative D call: TRBD2 (6 bases). CDR3 length: 20 amino acids. V was clipped by 1 base and J by 5 bases, with 28 bases between them. Germline CDR1 SGHRS, CDR2 YFSETQ. The CDR3 protein is CASSLYSLAVPLQRNNEQFF. The CDR3 DNA sequence: TGCGCCAGCAGCTTGTATAGCTTAGCGGTACCCCTACAGAGAAACAATGAGCAGTTCTTC. The full variable domain, completed using reference TRBV5-1 and TRBJ2-1, is KAGVTQTPRYLIKTRGQQVTLSCSPISGHRSVSWYQQTPGQGLQFLFEYFSETQRNKGNFPGRFSGRQFSNSRSEMNVSTLELGDSALYLCASSLYSLAVPLQRNNEQFFGPGTRLTVL.

V is TRBV5-6 and J is TRBJ1-1; D is unresolved. CDR1 and CDR2 from the germline V gene are SGHDT and YYEEEE. The CDR3 runs to 14 residues. V lost 1 base and J 8 bases, leaving 15 bases between the germline ends. Here the CDR3 DNA reads TGTGCCAGCAGCTTGAGTGGAGCCCATTGGGAAGCTTTCTTT. Amino acids: CASSLSGAHWEAFF.

CDR3 protein: CASQLGRGSTEAFF. As DNA, the CDR3 is TGTGCCAGTCAACTGGGCAGGGGAAGCACTGAAGCTTTCTTT. The J gene is TRBJ1-1, the V gene TRBV7-8; a possible D gene is TRBD1 (6 bases). Per the germline V gene, CDR1 is SGHVS and CDR2 is FQNEAQ. The CDR3 has 14 residues. The V gene lost 9 bases and the J gene lost 4 bases, with 18 bases spanning the gap.

The V and J genes are TRBV29-1 and TRBJ1-1; 7 nucleotides agree with TRBD1. There are 12 residues in the CDR3. Germline CDR1 and CDR2: SQVTM and ANQGSEA. J was trimmed by 1 base and V by 7 bases; bases with no gene match: 3. The CDR3 region is CSAHRGNTEAFF. The DNA of the CDR3 is TGCAGCGCCCACAGGGGGAACACTGAAGCTTTCTTT. Based on the CDR3 plus reference TRBV29-1 and TRBJ1-1, the full variable domain is SAVISQKPSRDICQRGTSLTIQCQVDSQVTMMFWYRQQPGQSLTLIATANQGSEATYESGFVIDKFPISRPNLTFSTLTVSNMSPEDSSIYLCSAHRGNTEAFFGQGTRLTVV.

The V call is TRBV5-4, the J call TRBJ2-1; 7 bases are shared with TRBD2. Germline CDR1 SGHNT, CDR2 YYREEE (reference sequence). J was trimmed by 9 bases and V by 0 bases; bases with no gene match: 9. This CDR3 is built from 15 residues. Here the CDR3 DNA reads TGTGCCAGCAGCTTGGGGACTAGGAGCCCAAGTGAGCAGTTCTTC. It codes for CASSLGTRSPSEQFF. Filled out from reference TRBV5-4 and TRBJ2-1, the complete variable domain reads ETGVTQSPTHLIKTRGQQVTLRCSSQSGHNTVSWYQQALGQGPQFIFQYYREEENGRGNFPPRFSGLQFPNYSSELNVNALELDDSALYLCASSLGTRSPSEQFFGPGTRLTVL.